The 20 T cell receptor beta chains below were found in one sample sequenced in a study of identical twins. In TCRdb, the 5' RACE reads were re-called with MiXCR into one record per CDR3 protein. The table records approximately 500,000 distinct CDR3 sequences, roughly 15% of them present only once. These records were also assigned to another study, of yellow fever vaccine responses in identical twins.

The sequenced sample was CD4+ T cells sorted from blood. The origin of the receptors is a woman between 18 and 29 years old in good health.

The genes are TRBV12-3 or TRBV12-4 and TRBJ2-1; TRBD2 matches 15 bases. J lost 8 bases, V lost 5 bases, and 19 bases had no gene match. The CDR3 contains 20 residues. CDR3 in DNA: TGTGCCAGCAGTAGAGGACTAGCGGGGGGGCCAACTTCCGAAAGGGATGAGCAGTTCTTC. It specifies CASSRGLAGGPTSERDEQFF.

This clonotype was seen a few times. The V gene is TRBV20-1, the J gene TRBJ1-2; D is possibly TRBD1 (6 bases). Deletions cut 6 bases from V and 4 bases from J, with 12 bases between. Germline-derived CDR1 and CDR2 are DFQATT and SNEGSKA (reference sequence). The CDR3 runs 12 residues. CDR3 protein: CSAAGQSYGYTF. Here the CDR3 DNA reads TGCAGTGCCGCCGGACAGAGCTATGGCTACACCTTC.

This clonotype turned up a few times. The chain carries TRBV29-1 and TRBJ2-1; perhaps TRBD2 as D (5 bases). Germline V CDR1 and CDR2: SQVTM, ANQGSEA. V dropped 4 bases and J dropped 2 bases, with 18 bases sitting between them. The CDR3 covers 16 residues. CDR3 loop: CSVGGLDLGTYNEQFF. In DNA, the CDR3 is TGCAGCGTTGGCGGGCTAGACCTGGGCACCTACAATGAGCAGTTCTTC.

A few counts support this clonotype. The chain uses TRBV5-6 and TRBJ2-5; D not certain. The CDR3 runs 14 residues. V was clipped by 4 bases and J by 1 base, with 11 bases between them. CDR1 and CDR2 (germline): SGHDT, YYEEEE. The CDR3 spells CASSVGETQETQYF. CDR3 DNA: TGTGCCAGCAGCGTCGGAGAAACCCAAGAGACCCAGTACTTC.

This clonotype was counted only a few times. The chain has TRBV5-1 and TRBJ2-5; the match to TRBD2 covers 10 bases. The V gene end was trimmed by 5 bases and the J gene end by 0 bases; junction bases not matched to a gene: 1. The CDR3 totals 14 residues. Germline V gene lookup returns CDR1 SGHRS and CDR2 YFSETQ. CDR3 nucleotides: TGCGCCAGCAGAACTAGCGGGAACCAAGAGACCCAGTACTTC. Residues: CASRTSGNQETQYF.

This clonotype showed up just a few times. The CDR3 DNA follows: TGTGCCAGCAGCCAAGCGGGGTGGGGGGGGAATGAGCAGTTCTTC. As protein: CASSQAGWGGNEQFF. This chain uses TRBV3-1 with TRBJ2-1, with TRBD2 matching 7 bases. The V gene end was trimmed by 1 base and the J gene end by 7 bases; junction bases not matched to a gene: 7. Germline V CDR1 and CDR2: LGHDT, YNNKEL (reference sequence). The CDR3 length is 15 residues.

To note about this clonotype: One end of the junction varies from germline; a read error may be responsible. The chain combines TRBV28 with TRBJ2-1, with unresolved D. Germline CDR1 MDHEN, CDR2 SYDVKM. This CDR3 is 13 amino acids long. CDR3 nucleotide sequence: TGTGCCAGCAGTTTTCCTTCCTCCAATGAGCAGTTCTTC. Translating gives CASSFPSSNEQFF. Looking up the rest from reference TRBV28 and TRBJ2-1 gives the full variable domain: DVKVTQSSRYLVKRTGEKVFLECVQDMDHENMFWYRQDPGLGLRLIYFSYDVKMKEKGDIPEGYSVSREKKERFSLILESASTNQTSMYLCASSFPSSNEQFFGPGTRLTVL.

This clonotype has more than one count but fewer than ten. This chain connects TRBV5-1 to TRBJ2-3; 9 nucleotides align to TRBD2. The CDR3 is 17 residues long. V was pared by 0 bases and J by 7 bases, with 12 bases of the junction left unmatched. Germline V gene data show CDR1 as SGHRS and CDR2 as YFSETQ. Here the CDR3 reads CASSLETAGGTGYTQYF. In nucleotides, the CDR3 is TGCGCCAGCAGCTTGGAAACAGCGGGAGGCACGGGGTATACGCAGTATTTT.

CDR3 sequence: CATSRPFEAEAFF. The DNA of the CDR3 is TGTGCCACCAGCAGACCCTTTGAGGCTGAAGCTTTCTTT. The rearrangement joins TRBV15 to TRBJ1-1; D unclear. The CDR3 sequence is 13 residues long. V was cut by 2 bases and J by 6 bases, with 10 bases left in between. Germline V gene lookup returns CDR1 LNHNV and CDR2 YYDKDF (reference sequence).

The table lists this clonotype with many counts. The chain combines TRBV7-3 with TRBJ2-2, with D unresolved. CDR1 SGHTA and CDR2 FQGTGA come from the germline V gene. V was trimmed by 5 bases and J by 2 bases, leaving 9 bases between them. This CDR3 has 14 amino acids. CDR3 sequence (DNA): TGTGCCAGCAGCCCAAACCCTAACACCGGGGAGCTGTTTTTT. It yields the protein CASSPNPNTGELFF.

CDR3 residues: CASSFRWTGKETQYF. The DNA of the CDR3 is TGCGCCAGCAGCTTCCGCTGGACAGGGAAAGAGACCCAGTACTTC. V usage is TRBV5-1 and J usage is TRBJ2-5; 8 bases are a match to TRBD1. Germline V gives CDR1 SGHRS, CDR2 YFSETQ. CDR3 length: 15 residues. Trimming removed 2 bases from V and 3 bases from J; junction bases left unmatched: 6.

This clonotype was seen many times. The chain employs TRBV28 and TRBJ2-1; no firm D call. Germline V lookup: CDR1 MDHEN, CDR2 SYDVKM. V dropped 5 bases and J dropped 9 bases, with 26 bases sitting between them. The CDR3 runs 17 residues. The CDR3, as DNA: TGTGCCAGCAGTAGGGTGGTTGGCGAAAAAAGATCCATTGAGCAGTTCTTC. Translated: CASSRVVGEKRSIEQFF.

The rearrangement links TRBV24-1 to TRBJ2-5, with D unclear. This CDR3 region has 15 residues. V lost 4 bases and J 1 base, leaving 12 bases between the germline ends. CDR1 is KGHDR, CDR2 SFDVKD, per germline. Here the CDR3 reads CATSDPAAAQETQYF. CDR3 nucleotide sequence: TGTGCCACCAGTGACCCCGCGGCCGCCCAAGAGACCCAGTACTTC.

The CDR3 sequence: CASSFLASGNTIYF. The CDR3 DNA reads TGTGCCAGCAGCTTTCTAGCATCTGGAAACACCATATATTTT. This sequence joins TRBV5-6 and TRBJ1-3; D unclear. The CDR3 is made up of 14 amino acids. The ends were cut back, 2 bases at V and 1 base at J, with 7 bases in the middle. CDR1 and CDR2 (germline): SGHDT, YYEEEE.

Here the CDR3 reads CASASSRSYEQYV. The CDR3 bases are TGTGCCAGTGCCAGTTCGCGGTCCTACGAGCAGTACGTC. J is TRBJ2-7 and V is TRBV27; D call uncertain. Germline CDR1 reads MNHEY; CDR2 reads SMNVEV (reference sequence). There are 13 residues in the CDR3. V gave up 9 bases and J gave up 1 base, with 13 bases separating them.

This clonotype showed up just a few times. Here the CDR3 DNA reads TGTGCCAGCAGCTTGGGATTTAGCTCCTCCTACAATGAGCAGTTCTTC. Its translation: CASSLGFSSSYNEQFF. The chain combines TRBV5-5 with TRBJ2-1; D gene uncertain. This CDR3 region has 16 residues. Germline loops: CDR1 SGHKS, CDR2 YYEKEE (reference sequence). The V and J ends lost 0 bases and 0 bases respectively, with 10 bases between them.

The CDR3 DNA reads TGTGCCACACGGCCGGGCGGCCCCGAGACCCAGTACTTC. It codes for CATRPGGPETQYF. The V gene is TRBV10-3, the J gene TRBJ2-5; no clear D. The germline V gene has CDR1 ENHRY and CDR2 SYGVKD. The CDR3 runs 13 residues. V was cut by 10 bases and J by 5 bases, with 17 bases left in between.

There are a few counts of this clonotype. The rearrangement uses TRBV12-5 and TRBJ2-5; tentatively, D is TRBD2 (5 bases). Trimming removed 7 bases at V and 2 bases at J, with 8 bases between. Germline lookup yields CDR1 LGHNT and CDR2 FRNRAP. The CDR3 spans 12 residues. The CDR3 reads CASAPGQETQYF. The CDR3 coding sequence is TGTGCTAGTGCTCCGGGGCAAGAGACCCAGTACTTC. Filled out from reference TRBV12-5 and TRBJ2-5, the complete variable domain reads DARVTQTPRHKVTEMGQEVTMRCQPILGHNTVFWYRQTMMQGLELLAYFRNRAPLDDSGMPKDRFSAEMPDATLATLKIQPSEPRDSAVYFCASAPGQETQYFGPGTRLLVL.

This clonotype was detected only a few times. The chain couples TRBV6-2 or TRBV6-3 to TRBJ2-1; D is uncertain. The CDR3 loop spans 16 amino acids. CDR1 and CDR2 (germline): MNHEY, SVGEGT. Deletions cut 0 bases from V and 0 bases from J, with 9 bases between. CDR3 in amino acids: CASSYSGPTSYNEQFF. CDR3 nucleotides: TGTGCCAGCAGTTACTCGGGTCCAACCTCCTACAATGAGCAGTTCTTC.

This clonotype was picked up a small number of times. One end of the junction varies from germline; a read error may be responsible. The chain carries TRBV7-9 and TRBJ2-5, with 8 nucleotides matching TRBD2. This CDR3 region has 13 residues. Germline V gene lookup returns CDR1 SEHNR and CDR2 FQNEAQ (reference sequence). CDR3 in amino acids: CASSVAGWETQYF. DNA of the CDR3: TGTGCCAGCAGCGTAGCGGGATGGGAGACCCAGTACTTC.